One sample yielded the 17 T cell receptor beta chains listed below, sequenced in a study of T cell responses to AZD1222 COVID-19 vaccine. Clones were read by immunoSEQ multiplex PCR, and TCRdb kept only the in-frame ones, dropping some. The data hold 100,000 or so clones, with 87% observed a single time. The sequenced sample was peripheral blood, obtained on day 0 of AZD1222 vaccination. These receptors originate from an adult in good health.

The V gene is TRBV3-1 (or the pseudogene TRBV3-2), the J gene TRBJ1-3; a weak D match, TRBD1 (6 bases). The germline V gene has CDR1 LGHDT and CDR2 YNNKEL (reference sequence). With 2 bases removed from V and 5 bases from J, the gap between germline ends came to 13 bases. There are 15 residues in the CDR3. The CDR3 region has the DNA TGTGCCAGCAGCCAAACCCCGACAGGCAGAAACACCATATATTTT. It codes for CASSQTPTGRNTIYF.

In nucleotides, the CDR3 is TGTGCCAGCAGTGGTGGGAACAGGGCTTCCAGAACGCAAGAGACCCAGTACTTC. This encodes CASSGGNRASRTQETQYF. The chain carries TRBV25-1 and TRBJ2-5, with D maybe TRBD1 (6 bases). Germline CDR1 is MGHDK and CDR2 is SYGVNS. Trimming cost V 4 bases and J 2 bases, with 23 bases left between them. The CDR3 extends over 18 amino acids. The whole variable domain, filled in from reference TRBV25-1 and TRBJ2-5, reads EADIYQTPRYLVIGTGKKITLECSQTMGHDKMYWYQQDPGMELHLIHYSYGVNSTEKGDLSSESTVSRIRTEHFPLTLESARPSHTSQYLCASSGGNRASRTQETQYFGPGTRLLVL.

This clone was detected once. This chain joins TRBV3-1 (or the pseudogene TRBV3-2) and TRBJ1-4; TRBD1 is a possible D gene (5 bases). This CDR3 has 15 residues. Germline-derived CDR1 and CDR2 are LGHDT and YNNKEL (reference sequence). Trimming removed 4 bases from V and 5 bases from J, with 14 bases in between. CDR3 sequence: CASSRAETANEKLFF. CDR3 nucleotide sequence: TGTGCCAGCAGCCGAGCCGAGACAGCGAATGAAAAACTGTTTTTT.

The gene calls are TRBV18 and TRBJ1-2; 9 nucleotides align to TRBD1. The CDR3 loop spans 18 amino acids. Germline CDR1 reads KGHSH; CDR2 reads LQKENI. J lost 5 bases, V lost 3 bases, and 16 bases had no gene match. The CDR3 loop is CASSPPVTGQGNPYGYTF. DNA for the CDR3: TGTGCCAGCTCACCCCCAGTAACCGGACAGGGGAACCCTTATGGCTACACCTTC.

This sequence joins TRBV18 and TRBJ2-1, with 11 bases aligning to TRBD1. Germline trimming cut 3 bases from V and 7 bases from J; bases unmatched to any gene: 17. The CDR3 sequence is 19 residues long. Per germline, CDR1 KGHSH and CDR2 LQKENI. CDR3 region: CASSPIGPRAGTGGNEQFF. CDR3 nucleotides: TGTGCCAGCTCACCCATCGGCCCCCGAGCCGGGACAGGGGGTAATGAGCAGTTCTTC.

The CDR3 sequence is CSVAVAGEGEQYF. The CDR3 bases are TGCAGCGTGGCTGTAGCGGGGGAAGGCGAGCAGTACTTC. The V gene is TRBV29-1, the J gene TRBJ2-7; 9 nucleotides match TRBD2. This CDR3 contains 13 residues. Germline assignment: CDR1 SQVTM and CDR2 ANQGSEA. Trimming at V came to 6 bases and at J to 6 bases, leaving 9 bases not matched to a gene.

This sequence joins TRBV6-5 and TRBJ2-7; D not certain. The ends were cut back, 0 bases at V and 1 base at J, with 13 bases in the middle. The CDR3 contains 16 residues. Germline V gives CDR1 MNHEY, CDR2 SVGAGI. CDR3 sequence: CASSYSITRISYEQYF. As DNA, the CDR3 is TGTGCCAGCAGTTACTCGATCACCCGGATATCCTACGAGCAGTACTTC.

The chain has TRBV7-2 and TRBJ1-6, with D hard to call. Germline V gene data show CDR1 as SGHTA and CDR2 as FQGNSA. The length of the CDR3 is 16 residues. Trimming shortened V by 3 bases and J by 3 bases, and 12 bases separated the two germline ends. The chain's CDR3 is CASSLGRSVYNSPLHF. The CDR3 region has the DNA TGTGCCAGCAGCTTGGGCAGATCTGTCTATAATTCACCCCTCCACTTT.

The gene calls are TRBV29-1 and TRBJ1-2, with unresolved D. Trimming pared 4 bases from V and 7 bases from J, leaving 19 bases between. The CDR3 consists of 14 residues. Germline lookup yields CDR1 SQVTM and CDR2 ANQGSEA. CDR3 nucleotides: TGCAGCGTTGCCCAAGCGCAGAGTACGGGTGGCTACACCTTC. This gives the protein CSVAQAQSTGGYTF. Full variable domain (rest looked up from reference TRBV29-1 and TRBJ1-2): SAVISQKPSRDICQRGTSLTIQCQVDSQVTMMFWYRQQPGQSLTLIATANQGSEATYESGFVIDKFPISRPNLTFSTLTVSNMSPEDSSIYLCSVAQAQSTGGYTFGSGTRLTVV.

The V gene is TRBV18, the J gene TRBJ1-1; D might be TRBD1 (5 bases). Germline values: CDR1 KGHSH, CDR2 LQKENI. The CDR3 sequence is 15 residues long. The V end lost 7 bases, the J end lost 2 bases, and 17 bases lay between the germline ends. CDR3 protein: CASCTLGTGNTEAFF. The CDR3 DNA follows: TGTGCCAGCTGTACCCTGGGTACAGGTAACACTGAAGCTTTCTTT.

On this clone itself: A junction boundary mismatches the germline segment, possibly from a read error. The V and J genes are TRBV5-4 and TRBJ1-6; D uncertain. The CDR3 has 15 residues. Germline loops: CDR1 SGHNT, CDR2 YYREEE (reference sequence). CDR3 bases: TGTGCCAGCAGTTTGGATACCTACCAGAATTCACCCCTCCACTTT. Residues: CASSLDTYQNSPLHF. Complete variable domain (other parts from reference TRBV5-4 and TRBJ1-6): ETGVTQSPTHLIKTRGQQVTLRCSSQSGHNTVSWYQQALGQGPQFIFQYYREEENGRGNFPPRFSGLQFPNYSSELNVNALELDDSALYLCASSLDTYQNSPLHFGNGTRLTVT.

In DNA, the CDR3 is TGTGCCAGCAGCTCCTGGGCCCTTAGGGAAGAGACCCAGTACTTC. It specifies CASSSWALREETQYF. The rearrangement links TRBV7-9 to TRBJ2-5; D uncertain. Looked up from germline, CDR1 is SEHNR and CDR2 is FQNEAQ (reference sequence). The CDR3 is 15 residues long. V was cut by 4 bases and J by 3 bases, with 15 bases left in between.

The chain combines TRBV9 with TRBJ2-2; weak D call: TRBD1 (5 bases). The CDR3 is 14 amino acids. Germline V gene lookup returns CDR1 SGDLS and CDR2 YYNGEE. V lost 0 bases and J lost 7, with 10 bases in between. In DNA, the CDR3 is TGTGCCAGCAGCGTAGGGCAGGGAAGCGGGGAGCTGTTTTTT. Translation gives CASSVGQGSGELFF.

A remark on this clone: Its ends do not fully match the called genes, so a read error is possible. This chain uses TRBV27 with TRBJ2-2; 8 bases are shared with TRBD1. The germline V gene encodes CDR1 MNHEY and CDR2 SMNVEV (reference sequence). The CDR3 is made up of 16 amino acids. The chain's CDR3 is CASRPQGALNSGELFF. The CDR3, as DNA: TGTGCCAGCCGGCCCCAGGGGGCTCTCAACAGCGGGGAGCTGTTTTTT.

The rearrangement links TRBV27 to TRBJ2-7; D unresolved. V dropped 5 bases and J dropped 4 bases, with 12 bases sitting between them. Germline CDR1 is MNHEY and CDR2 is SMNVEV (reference sequence). The CDR3 has 13 residues. CDR3 sequence: CASSVSGGYEQYF. CDR3 sequence (DNA): TGTGCCAGCAGTGTTTCCGGCGGATACGAGCAGTACTTC.

A single count supports this clone. The CDR3 is CATSRTLWGSQETQYF. CDR3 sequence (DNA): TGTGCCACCAGCCGGACCCTTTGGGGATCCCAAGAGACCCAGTACTTC. J is TRBJ2-5 and V is TRBV15; D not certain. From germline, CDR1 is LNHNV and CDR2 YYDKDF (reference sequence). V lost 5 bases to trimming and J lost 1 base, with 17 bases between them. This CDR3 region has 16 residues.

This clone was detected only once. The chain carries TRBV11-3 and TRBJ2-2; 9 nucleotides line up with TRBD1. CDR1 is SGHNT and CDR2 is YENEEA in the germline V gene. The CDR3 has 16 residues. V lost 5 bases to trimming and J lost 4 bases; unmatched junction nucleotides: 8. The CDR3: CASSTRQGVSTGELFF. The CDR3 nucleotides are TGTGCCAGCAGCACCCGACAGGGGGTGAGCACCGGGGAGCTGTTTTTT.